The 21 T cell receptor beta chains listed next were all sequenced from one sample in a study of cytotoxic CD8 clonotypes in ibrutinib-treated CLL. TCRdb's table, derived via immunoSEQ multiplex PCR, lists solely in-frame clones and lacks some. Of some 28,000 clones listed, 55% to 65% were seen once; the top ten hold 14%. This specimen consisted of PBMCs, obtained before ibrutinib treatment. These receptors were collected from a human donor with chronic lymphocytic leukemia.

The rearrangement joins TRBV4-1 to TRBJ2-1; possibly TRBD2 for D (6 bases). Germline V CDR1 and CDR2: MGHRA, YSYEKL. V was pared by 1 base and J by 3 bases, with 10 bases between. This CDR3 is 15 amino acids long. The CDR3 region has the DNA TGCGCCAGCAGCCAAGCGGAGGGGAACTACAATGAGCAGTTCTTC. Encoded protein: CASSQAEGNYNEQFF.

This chain joins TRBV28 and TRBJ2-2; possible D gene TRBD1, 5 bases. V gave up 5 bases and J gave up 4 bases, with 17 bases separating them. Germline V gene data show CDR1 as MDHEN and CDR2 as SYDVKM. The CDR3 length is 16 residues. The CDR3 bases are TGTGCCAGCAGTCCAAGGGTGGGGCGGCCCACCGGGGAGCTGTTTTTT. Its translation: CASSPRVGRPTGELFF.

The chain joins TRBV7-2 to TRBJ1-2; 7 nucleotides agree with TRBD1. Trimming cost V 3 bases and J 0 bases; bases outside gene matches: 1. Germline V gives CDR1 SGHTA, CDR2 FQGNSA. CDR3 length: 14 amino acids. The CDR3 DNA reads as TGTGCCAGCAGCTTCGGGACAGCTAACTATGGCTACACCTTC. This gives the protein CASSFGTANYGYTF.

This clone showed up just once. The gene calls are TRBV27 and TRBJ1-3, with a weak D call TRBD1 (5 bases). The germline V and J ends were trimmed by 1 base and 0 bases, with 7 bases remaining between them. The CDR3 runs 15 residues. Germline V lookup: CDR1 MNHEY, CDR2 SMNVEV (reference sequence). The CDR3 region is CASSLYQGSGNTIYF. CDR3 nucleotide sequence: TGTGCCAGCAGTTTATATCAGGGCTCTGGAAACACCATATATTTT.

DNA for the CDR3: TGTGCCAGTACAGGGGGGTGGGATGGCTACACCTTC. Amino acids: CASTGGWDGYTF. The chain combines TRBV6-1 with TRBJ1-2; 8 nucleotides align to TRBD1. Germline V gene data show CDR1 as MNHNS and CDR2 as SASEGT. This CDR3 comprises 12 residues. Germline trimming cut 9 bases from V and 6 bases from J; bases unmatched to any gene: 6.

The V gene is TRBV4-2, the J gene TRBJ2-3; no definite D call. The germline V gene encodes CDR1 LGHNA and CDR2 YNFKEQ. V lost 0 bases and J lost 2, with 9 bases in between. The CDR3 has 15 amino acids. Here the CDR3 reads CASSQDLQLTDTQYF. The CDR3 coding sequence is TGTGCCAGCAGCCAAGACTTACAGCTCACAGATACGCAGTATTTT.

The chain couples TRBV7-9 to TRBJ1-5, with D perhaps matching TRBD1 (6 bases). The CDR3 spans 15 residues. The germline V gene encodes CDR1 SEHNR and CDR2 FQNEAQ (reference sequence). V lost 5 bases and J lost 2, with 13 bases in between. For the CDR3, the DNA is TGTGCCAGCAGCCCGACAGGAGTGGGCAATCAGCCCCAGCATTTT. Translating it yields CASSPTGVGNQPQHF.

The J gene is TRBJ1-1, the V gene TRBV5-1; 7 bases agree with TRBD1. V shed 3 bases and J 2 bases; nucleotides not matched to a gene: 7. Germline CDR1 and CDR2: SGHRS and YFSETQ. The CDR3 extends over 15 amino acids. Here the CDR3 DNA reads TGCGCCAGCAGCTGGGACAGTACGTTTAACACTGAAGCTTTCTTT. It specifies CASSWDSTFNTEAFF.

The V gene is TRBV7-9, the J gene TRBJ1-2; maybe TRBD1 (6 bases). Germline V gene sequence: CDR1 SEHNR, CDR2 FQNEAQ (reference sequence). Trimming took 5 bases from V and 4 from J, leaving 20 bases between them. This CDR3 comprises 16 residues. The CDR3 DNA is TGTGCCAGCAGCCGAATACCTTCTGACAGGCTCTATGGCTACACCTTC. Its translation: CASSRIPSDRLYGYTF. The complete variable domain, with remaining parts taken from reference TRBV7-9 and TRBJ1-2, reads DTGVSQNPRHKITKRGQNVTFRCDPISEHNRLYWYRQTLGQGPEFLTYFQNEAQLEKSRLLSDRFSAERPKGSFSTLEIQRTEQGDSAMYLCASSRIPSDRLYGYTFGSGTRLTVV.

The V call is TRBV28, the J call TRBJ2-7, with D hard to call. The CDR3 contains 12 residues. Germline V lookup: CDR1 MDHEN, CDR2 SYDVKM. Trimming cost V 4 bases and J 5 bases, with 9 bases left between them. CDR3 in DNA: TGTGCCAGCAGTTACTGGGGAAACGAGCAGTACTTC. It is translated as CASSYWGNEQYF.

The CDR3 DNA follows: TGTGCCAGCAGCCAAGAAATCGGGAGCATTGTAGAGACCCAGTACTTC. This sequence encodes CASSQEIGSIVETQYF. This chain connects TRBV14 to TRBJ2-5, with D perhaps TRBD2 (6 bases). The CDR3 contains 16 residues. Germline CDR1 SGHDN, CDR2 FVKESK. V was clipped by 0 bases and J by 4 bases, with 15 bases between them.

The rearrangement links TRBV27 to TRBJ1-5, with 10 nucleotides matching TRBD1. The CDR3 runs 16 residues. Losses at the gene ends were 2 bases for V and 2 bases for J; bases not matched to a gene: 3. Germline loops: CDR1 MNHEY, CDR2 SMNVEV (reference sequence). CDR3 sequence reads: CASSLRQGAGNQPQHF. Here the CDR3 DNA reads TGTGCCAGCAGTTTAAGACAGGGGGCCGGCAATCAGCCCCAGCATTTT.

This clone was counted only a few times. J is TRBJ2-5 and V is TRBV6-1, with 10 bases identical to TRBD2. Germline CDR1 MNHNS, CDR2 SASEGT. The V and J ends lost 2 bases and 3 bases, in that order; junction bases with no gene match: 3. The CDR3 runs to 15 residues. The CDR3 reads CASSEIAGGEETQYF. CDR3 nucleotides: TGTGCCAGCAGTGAAATAGCGGGGGGTGAAGAGACCCAGTACTTC.

The rearrangement uses TRBV29-1 and TRBJ2-2; D gene ambiguous. The CDR3 consists of 12 residues. Trimming took 4 bases from V and 8 from J, leaving 11 bases between them. Germline loops: CDR1 SQVTM, CDR2 ANQGSEA. CDR3: CSVAHTRGELFF. CDR3 bases: TGCAGCGTTGCTCACACGCGGGGGGAGCTGTTTTTT.

Only a few counts were recorded for this clone. This chain connects TRBV11-2 to TRBJ1-3, with unresolved D. Germline CDR1 is SGHAT and CDR2 is FQNNGV. CDR3 length equals 15 residues. The V and J ends lost 0 bases and 0 bases respectively, with 6 bases between them. As DNA, the CDR3 is TGTGCCAGCAGCTTAGATGTGCACTCTGGAAACACCATATATTTT. Translated: CASSLDVHSGNTIYF.

The chain recombines TRBV28 with TRBJ1-4, with D unclear. The CDR3 is 13 residues long. From germline, CDR1 is MDHEN and CDR2 SYDVKM. Trimming removed 3 bases at V and 6 bases at J, with 8 bases between. The CDR3, as DNA: TGTGCCAGCAGTTTTTCGGCCTATGAAAAACTGTTTTTT. It encodes CASSFSAYEKLFF.

The V and J genes are TRBV27 and TRBJ1-6; D not certain. This CDR3 region has 13 residues. Deletions cut 3 bases from V and 9 bases from J, with 9 bases between. Germline V lookup: CDR1 MNHEY, CDR2 SMNVEV (reference sequence). The CDR3 spells CASSLTEGSPLHF. The CDR3 DNA follows: TGTGCCAGCAGTTTGACGGAGGGTTCACCCCTCCACTTT.

This clone was seen just once. The chain couples TRBV18 to TRBJ1-5; D is possibly TRBD1 (5 bases). The CDR3 is 13 amino acids. Per germline, CDR1 KGHSH and CDR2 LQKENI. V was pared by 2 bases and J by 8 bases, with 10 bases between. The CDR3 is CASSPGGFKPQHF. CDR3 coding DNA: TGTGCCAGCTCACCAGGGGGTTTTAAGCCCCAGCATTTT.

The rearrangement uses TRBV5-1 and TRBJ2-5; TRBD2 might be the D (6 bases). CDR1 and CDR2 (germline): SGHRS, YFSETQ. Trimming left V 3 bases short and J 5 bases short, with 14 bases between. The CDR3 has 14 amino acids. CDR3 in amino acids: CASSSPGGTETQYF. DNA for the CDR3: TGCGCCAGCAGCTCCCCGGGCGGGACGGAGACCCAGTACTTC.

This chain links TRBV12-5 with TRBJ2-1; 10 bases are a match to TRBD1. The CDR3 totals 15 residues. CDR1 is LGHNT, CDR2 FRNRAP, per germline. The J segment lost 8 bases and the V segment lost 5 bases, leaving 9 bases of the junction unmatched. The CDR3 nucleotides are TGTGCTAGTGGTAAAGGACAGGGGGTTCGAGATGAGCAGTTCTTC. This encodes CASGKGQGVRDEQFF.

This clone was found a few times. The V gene is TRBV5-1, the J gene TRBJ2-7; D may match TRBD1 or TRBD2 (5 bases each). The CDR3 has 13 residues. Between the trimmed V and J ends, which lost 4 bases and 4 bases, there was a span of 12 bases. Germline assignment: CDR1 SGHRS and CDR2 YFSETQ. CDR3 residues: CASSMGWGYEQYF. In DNA, the CDR3 is TGCGCCAGCAGCATGGGGTGGGGGTACGAGCAGTACTTC.